Sequencing of this T cell receptor (beta chain) was carried out in a study of CD8 T cells in Susac syndrome. Regarding the study as a whole: In total CD8+ repertoires, 15 to 20 Susac-specific public clones were found, and CD8+ TEMRA repertoires had a few.

About this clonotype itself: Its specificity is not known.

The CDR3 consists of 15 residues. With 0 bases clipped from V and 9 bases from J, the junction kept 5 bases outside the gene matches. Germline lookup yields CDR1 DFQATT and CDR2 SNEGSKA (reference sequence). Random hexamers were used to reverse transcribe an amount of roughly 0.5 to 1 ug RNA. An immunoSEQ multiplex PCR generated amplified TCR beta CDR3 products spanning 54 Vbeta and 13 Jbeta. TCRdb itself ran the immunoSEQ multiplex PCR reads through MiXCR, one entry per CDR3 protein. In the table there are roughly 130,000 distinct CDR3 sequences, 85% to 95% of which are singletons. Sequenced: CD8+ T cells from PBMCs. The chain carries TRBV20-1 and TRBJ2-1; TRBD2 agrees at 13 bases. The origin of this receptor is a human donor with Susac syndrome. The CDR3 bases are TGCAGTGCTAGAGATGATGGACTAGCGGGAGCTGAGCAGTTCTTC. Its translation: CSARDDGLAGAEQFF.